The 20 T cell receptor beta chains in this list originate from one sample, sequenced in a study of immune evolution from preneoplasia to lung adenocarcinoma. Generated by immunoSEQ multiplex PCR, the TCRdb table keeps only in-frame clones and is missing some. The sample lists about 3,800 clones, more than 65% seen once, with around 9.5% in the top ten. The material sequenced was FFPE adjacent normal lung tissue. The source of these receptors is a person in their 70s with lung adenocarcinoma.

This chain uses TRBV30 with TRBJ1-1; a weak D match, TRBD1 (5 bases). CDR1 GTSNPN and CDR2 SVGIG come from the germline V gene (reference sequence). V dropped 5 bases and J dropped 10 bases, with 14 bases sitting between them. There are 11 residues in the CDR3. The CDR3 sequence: CAWSRGYVAFF. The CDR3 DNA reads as TGTGCCTGGTCGCGGGGGTATGTAGCTTTCTTT.

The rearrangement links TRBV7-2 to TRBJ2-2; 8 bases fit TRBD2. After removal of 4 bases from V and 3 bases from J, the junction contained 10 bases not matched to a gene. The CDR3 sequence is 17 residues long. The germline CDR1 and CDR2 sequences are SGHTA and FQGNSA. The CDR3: CASSSHTPAGDTGELFF. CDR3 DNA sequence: TGTGCCAGCAGCTCTCATACTCCAGCGGGAGACACCGGGGAGCTGTTTTTT.

For the CDR3, the DNA is TGCAGCCCCCTTGGGGCAGGGGGGAACCCAACTAATGAAAAACTGTTTTTT. Protein: CSPLGAGGNPTNEKLFF. This chain joins TRBV29-1 and TRBJ1-4; TRBD1 aligns across 7 bases. In germline, CDR1 is SQVTM, CDR2 ANQGSEA. V trimming: 8 bases; J trimming: 0 bases; junction bases outside the gene matches: 15. This CDR3 has 17 amino acids.

CDR3 sequence: CASSPVAGAGWGELFF. CDR3 nucleotides: TGTGCCAGCAGCCCTGTAGCGGGAGCAGGGTGGGGGGAGCTGTTTTTT. The chain has TRBV7-2 and TRBJ2-2, with 9 bases lining up with TRBD2. Per germline, CDR1 SGHTA and CDR2 FQGNSA. The CDR3 has 16 residues. J gave up 8 bases and V 5 bases, and 12 bases lay outside the gene matches. Based on the CDR3 plus reference TRBV7-2 and TRBJ2-2, the full variable domain is GAGVSQSPSNKVTEKGKDVELRCDPISGHTALYWYRQSLGQGLEFLIYFQGNSAPDKSGLPSDRFSAERTGGSVSTLTIQRTQQEDSAVYLCASSPVAGAGWGELFFGEGSRLTVL.

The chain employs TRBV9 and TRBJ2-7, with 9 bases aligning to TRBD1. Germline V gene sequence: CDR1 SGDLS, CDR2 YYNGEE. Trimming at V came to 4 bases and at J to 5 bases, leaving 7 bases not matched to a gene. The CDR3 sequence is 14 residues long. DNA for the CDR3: TGTGCCAGCAGCCCGGGACAGGGAGTCGACGAGCAGTACTTC. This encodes CASSPGQGVDEQYF. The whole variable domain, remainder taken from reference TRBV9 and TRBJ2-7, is DSGVTQTPKHLITATGQRVTLRCSPRSGDLSVYWYQQSLDQGLQFLIQYYNGEERAKGNILERFSAQQFPDLHSELNLSSLELGDSALYFCASSPGQGVDEQYFGPGTRLTVT.

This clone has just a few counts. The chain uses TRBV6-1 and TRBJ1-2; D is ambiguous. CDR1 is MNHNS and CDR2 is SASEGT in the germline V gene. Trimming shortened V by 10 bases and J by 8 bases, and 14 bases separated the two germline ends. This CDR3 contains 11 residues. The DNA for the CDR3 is TGTGCCACCGCAATGATGGGAGGCTACACCTTC. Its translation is CATAMMGGYTF.

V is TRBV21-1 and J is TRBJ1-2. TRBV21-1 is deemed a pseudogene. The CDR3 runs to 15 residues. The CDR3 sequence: CASSKESLPNYGYTF. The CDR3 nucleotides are TGTGCCAGCAGCAAAGAATCCCTACCTAACTATGGCTACACCTTC.

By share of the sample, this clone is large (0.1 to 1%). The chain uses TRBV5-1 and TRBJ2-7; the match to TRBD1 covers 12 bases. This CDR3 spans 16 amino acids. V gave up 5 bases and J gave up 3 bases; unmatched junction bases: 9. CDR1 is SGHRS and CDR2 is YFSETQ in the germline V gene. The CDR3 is CASRGTGGADGYEQYF. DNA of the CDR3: TGCGCCAGCAGGGGGACAGGGGGCGCCGATGGCTACGAGCAGTACTTC. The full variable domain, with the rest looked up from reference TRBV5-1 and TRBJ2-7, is KAGVTQTPRYLIKTRGQQVTLSCSPISGHRSVSWYQQTPGQGLQFLFEYFSETQRNKGNFPGRFSGRQFSNSRSEMNVSTLELGDSALYLCASRGTGGADGYEQYFGPGTRLTVT.

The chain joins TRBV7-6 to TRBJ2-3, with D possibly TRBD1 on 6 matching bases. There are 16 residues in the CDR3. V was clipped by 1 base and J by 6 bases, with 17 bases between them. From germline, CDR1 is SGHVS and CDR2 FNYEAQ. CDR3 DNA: TGTGCCAGCAGCTTAGGGACAGTTCCGGTAGGGGATACGCAGTATTTT. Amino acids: CASSLGTVPVGDTQYF.

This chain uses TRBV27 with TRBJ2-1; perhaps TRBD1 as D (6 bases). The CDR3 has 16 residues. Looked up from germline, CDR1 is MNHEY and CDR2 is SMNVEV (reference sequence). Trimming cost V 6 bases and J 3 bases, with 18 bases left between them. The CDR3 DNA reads TGTGCCAGCAGCCCGCCCCCAACAGGGTACTACAATGAGCAGTTCTTC. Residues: CASSPPPTGYYNEQFF.

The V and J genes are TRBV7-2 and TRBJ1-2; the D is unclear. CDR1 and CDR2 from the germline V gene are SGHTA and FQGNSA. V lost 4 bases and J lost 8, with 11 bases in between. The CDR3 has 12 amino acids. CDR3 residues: CASSSVLEGYTF. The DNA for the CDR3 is TGTGCCAGCAGCTCGGTTTTAGAGGGCTACACCTTC.

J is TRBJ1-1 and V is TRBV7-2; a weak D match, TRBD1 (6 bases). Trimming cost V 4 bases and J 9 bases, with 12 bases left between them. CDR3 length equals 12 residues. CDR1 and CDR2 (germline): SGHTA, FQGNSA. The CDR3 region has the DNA TGTGCCAGCAGCTCAGGGGAGGGTCAAGCTTTCTTT. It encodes CASSSGEGQAFF.

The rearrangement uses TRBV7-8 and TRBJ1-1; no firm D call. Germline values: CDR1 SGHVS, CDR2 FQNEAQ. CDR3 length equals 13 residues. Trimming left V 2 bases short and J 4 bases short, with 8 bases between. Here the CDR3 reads CASSLSSTTEAFF. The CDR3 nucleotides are TGTGCCAGCAGCTTAAGCAGCACCACTGAAGCTTTCTTT.

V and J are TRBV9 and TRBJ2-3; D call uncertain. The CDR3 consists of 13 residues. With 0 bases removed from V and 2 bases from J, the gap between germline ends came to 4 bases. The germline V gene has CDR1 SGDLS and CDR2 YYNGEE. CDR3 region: CASSVDYTDTQYF. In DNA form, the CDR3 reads TGTGCCAGCAGCGTAGACTACACAGATACGCAGTATTTT.

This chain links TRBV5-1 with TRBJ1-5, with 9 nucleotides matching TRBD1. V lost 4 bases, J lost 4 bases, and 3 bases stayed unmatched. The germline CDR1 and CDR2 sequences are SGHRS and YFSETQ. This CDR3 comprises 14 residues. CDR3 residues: CASSGGQGNQPQHF. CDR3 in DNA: TGCGCCAGCAGCGGGGGACAGGGAAATCAGCCCCAGCATTTT.

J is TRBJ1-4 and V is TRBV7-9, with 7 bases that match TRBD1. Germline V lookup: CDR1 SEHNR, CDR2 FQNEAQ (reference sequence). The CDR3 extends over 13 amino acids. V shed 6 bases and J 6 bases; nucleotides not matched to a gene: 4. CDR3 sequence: CASREGADEKLFF. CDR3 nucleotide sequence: TGTGCCAGCAGGGAGGGGGCGGATGAAAAACTGTTTTTT.

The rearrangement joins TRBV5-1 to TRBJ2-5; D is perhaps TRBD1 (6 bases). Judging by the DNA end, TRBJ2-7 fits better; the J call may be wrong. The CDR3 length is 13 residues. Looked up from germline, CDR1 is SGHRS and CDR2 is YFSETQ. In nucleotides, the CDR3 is TGCGCCAGCAGCTTACAGGGTTTTAGCGAGCAGTACTTC. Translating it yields CASSLQGFSEQYF.

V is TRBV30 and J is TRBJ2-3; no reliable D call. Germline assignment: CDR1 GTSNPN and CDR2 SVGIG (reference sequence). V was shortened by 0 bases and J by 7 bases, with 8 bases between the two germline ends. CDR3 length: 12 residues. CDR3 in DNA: TGTGCCTGGAGTGTAGACGCCTATACGCAGTATTTT. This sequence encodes CAWSVDAYTQYF.

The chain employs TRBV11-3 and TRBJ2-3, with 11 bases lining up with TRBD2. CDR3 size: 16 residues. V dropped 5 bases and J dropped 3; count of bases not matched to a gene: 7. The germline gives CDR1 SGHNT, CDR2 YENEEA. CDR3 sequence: CASSPISSGRTDTQYF. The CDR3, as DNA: TGTGCCAGCAGCCCGATCTCTAGCGGGAGGACAGATACGCAGTATTTT.

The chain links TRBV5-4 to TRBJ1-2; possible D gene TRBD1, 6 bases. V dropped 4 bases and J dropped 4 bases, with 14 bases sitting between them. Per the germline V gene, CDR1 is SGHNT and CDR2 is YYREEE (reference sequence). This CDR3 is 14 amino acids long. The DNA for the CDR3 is TGTGCCAGCAGCCCACACAGGGTTGCCTATGGCTACACCTTC. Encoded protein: CASSPHRVAYGYTF.